Sequencing of this T cell receptor beta chain was carried out in a study of T cell changes during pregnancy in multiple sclerosis. Assay used: immunoSEQ multiplex PCR; TCRdb lists only in-frame clones, some missing. The data show 120,000 or so clones, 90% to 95% seen once. There are 16 residues in the CDR3. Germline-derived CDR1 and CDR2 are KGHSH and LQKENI. After removal of 3 bases from V and 2 bases from J, the junction contained 8 bases not matched to a gene. The source was peripheral blood, collected before pregnancy. The V and J genes are TRBV18 and TRBJ2-5; TRBD2 aligns across 8 bases. This TCR was sampled from a female donor with multiple sclerosis, enrolled in a pregnancy study. Here the CDR3 DNA reads TGTGCCAGCTCACCTCTTCGGGGGGGCCGACAAGAGACCCAGTACTTC. Protein product: CASSPLRGGRQETQYF.